These T cell receptor beta chains were read from a single sample in a study of blood T cell repertoires in COVID-19. Method: immunoSEQ multiplex PCR; TCRdb's copy keeps in-frame clones and lacks some. The sample lists 95,000 to 150,000 clones; about 88% were seen once. Sample: peripheral blood. The source of these receptors is a woman older than 75 with acute or convalescent COVID-19. Each CDR3 is given with its conserved first and last residue. D genes are given only for firm matches. Some rows have no size entry. The others give once, few or many, or a class for an expanded clone.

v_call: TRBV2; cdr3_length: 13; d_call: .; clone_size: once; j_call: TRBJ1-1; cdr3_aa: CASRARGGTEAFF; cdr3_nt: TGTGCCAGCAGGGCACGGGGGGGCACTGAAGCTTTCTTT
v_call: TRBV3-1/TRBV3-2; cdr3_length: 15; d_call: .; clone_size: .; j_call: TRBJ1-6; cdr3_aa: CASSQDWTAVSPLHF; cdr3_nt: TGTGCCAGCAGCCAAGATTGGACAGCCGTATCACCCCTCCACTTT
v_call: TRBV28; cdr3_length: 15; d_call: TRBD1; clone_size: .; j_call: TRBJ1-1; cdr3_aa: CASSLSGTALTEAFF; cdr3_nt: TGTGCCAGCAGTTTATCGGGGACAGCCCTCACTGAAGCTTTCTTT
v_call: TRBV3-1/TRBV3-2; cdr3_length: 16; d_call: TRBD1; clone_size: .; j_call: TRBJ1-5; cdr3_aa: CASSQAGTGANQPQHF; cdr3_nt: TGTGCCAGCAGCCAAGCGGGGACAGGGGCCAATCAGCCCCAGCATTTT
v_call: TRBV5-6; cdr3_length: 13; d_call: .; clone_size: .; j_call: TRBJ1-6; cdr3_aa: CASSGQRVRPLHF; cdr3_nt: TGTGCCAGCAGCGGGCAGAGGGTGCGGCCCCTCCACTTT
v_call: TRBV6-6; cdr3_length: 15; d_call: TRBD2; clone_size: .; j_call: TRBJ2-1; cdr3_aa: CASEVKGLVANEQFF; cdr3_nt: TGTGCCAGCGAGGTCAAGGGACTAGTCGCCAATGAGCAGTTCTTC
v_call: TRBV28; cdr3_length: 15; d_call: .; clone_size: .; j_call: TRBJ2-2; cdr3_aa: CASSFPSGDTGELFF; cdr3_nt: TGTGCCAGCAGTTTTCCCAGCGGAGACACCGGGGAGCTGTTTTTT
v_call: TRBV2; cdr3_length: 16; d_call: TRBD1; clone_size: .; j_call: TRBJ1-4; cdr3_aa: CASSRDRGGTNEKLFF; cdr3_nt: TGTGCCAGCAGCCGGGACAGGGGGGGAACTAATGAAAAACTGTTTTTT
v_call: TRBV5-1; cdr3_length: 15; d_call: .; clone_size: .; j_call: TRBJ2-3; cdr3_aa: CASSHIITNTDTQYF; cdr3_nt: TGCGCCAGCAGCCACATAATCACCAACACAGATACGCAGTATTTT
v_call: TRBV19; cdr3_length: 15; d_call: .; clone_size: .; j_call: TRBJ2-7; cdr3_aa: CASSKLATGSYEQYF; cdr3_nt: TGTGCCAGTAGTAAGCTCGCGACAGGCTCCTACGAGCAGTACTTC
v_call: TRBV19; cdr3_length: 13; d_call: .; clone_size: .; j_call: TRBJ2-4; cdr3_aa: CASSILAKNIQYF; cdr3_nt: TGTGCCAGTAGTATTCTAGCCAAAAACATTCAGTACTTC
v_call: TRBV30; cdr3_length: 15; d_call: .; clone_size: .; j_call: TRBJ2-7; cdr3_aa: CARLDVTGVTHEQYF; cdr3_nt: TGTGCCCGGTTGGACGTGACGGGAGTCACCCACGAGCAGTACTTC
v_call: TRBV15; cdr3_length: 15; d_call: .; clone_size: .; j_call: TRBJ1-5; cdr3_aa: CATSRDYGGIQPQHF; cdr3_nt: TGTGCCACCAGCAGAGATTATGGGGGGATTCAGCCCCAGCATTTT
v_call: TRBV5-4; cdr3_length: 17; d_call: TRBD2; clone_size: .; j_call: TRBJ2-3; cdr3_aa: CASSLGPSGGDTDTQYF; cdr3_nt: TGTGCCAGCAGCTTGGGTCCCAGCGGGGGAGACACAGATACGCAGTATTTT
v_call: TRBV7-9; cdr3_length: 13; d_call: TRBD1; clone_size: .; j_call: TRBJ1-2; cdr3_aa: CASSLTGTGDYTF; cdr3_nt: TGTGCCAGCAGCTTGACGGGGACAGGGGACTACACCTTC
v_call: TRBV2; cdr3_length: 14; d_call: .; clone_size: .; j_call: TRBJ1-6; cdr3_aa: CASSASGYNSPLHF; cdr3_nt: TGTGCCAGCAGTGCGTCGGGATATAATTCACCCCTCCACTTT
v_call: TRBV18; cdr3_length: 15; d_call: .; clone_size: .; j_call: TRBJ1-5; cdr3_aa: CASSPRGGFAQPQHF; cdr3_nt: TGTGCCAGCTCGCCAAGGGGAGGGTTCGCTCAGCCCCAGCATTTT
v_call: TRBV7-2; cdr3_length: 14; d_call: TRBD2; clone_size: .; j_call: TRBJ2-7; cdr3_aa: CASSSPIAGAPPYF; cdr3_nt: TGTGCCAGCAGCTCCCCAATAGCGGGAGCTCCCCCGTACTTC
v_call: TRBV2; cdr3_length: 17; d_call: TRBD2; clone_size: .; j_call: TRBJ2-3; cdr3_aa: CASRRTLAGASTDTQYF; cdr3_nt: TGTGCCAGCAGAAGGACACTAGCGGGAGCTAGCACAGATACGCAGTATTTT
v_call: TRBV6-6; cdr3_length: 15; d_call: .; clone_size: .; j_call: TRBJ1-2; cdr3_aa: CASTVGSGAGYGYTF; cdr3_nt: TGTGCCAGCACCGTTGGTTCAGGGGCTGGCTATGGCTACACCTTC
v_call: TRBV18; cdr3_length: 14; d_call: .; clone_size: .; j_call: TRBJ2-5; cdr3_aa: CASSPQAGQETQYF; cdr3_nt: TGTGCCAGCTCACCACAGGCGGGCCAAGAGACCCAGTACTTC
v_call: TRBV9; cdr3_length: 15; d_call: .; clone_size: .; j_call: TRBJ1-2; cdr3_aa: CASSVDLGGSYGYTF; cdr3_nt: TGTGCCAGCAGCGTAGATCTGGGGGGAAGCTATGGCTACACCTTC
v_call: TRBV18; cdr3_length: 13; d_call: .; clone_size: .; j_call: TRBJ1-2; cdr3_aa: CASSPDTGIGYTF; cdr3_nt: TGTGCCAGCTCACCAGACACAGGGATTGGCTACACCTTC
v_call: TRBV19; cdr3_length: 16; d_call: .; clone_size: .; j_call: TRBJ2-1; cdr3_aa: CASSISKAGGYNEQFF; cdr3_nt: TGTGCCAGTAGTATATCTAAAGCGGGCGGCTACAATGAGCAGTTCTTC
v_call: TRBV28; cdr3_length: 15; d_call: .; clone_size: .; j_call: TRBJ1-3; cdr3_aa: CASSGQISGGNTIYF; cdr3_nt: TGTGCCAGCAGTGGACAAATCTCAGGGGGAAACACCATATATTTT
v_call: TRBV19; cdr3_length: 15; d_call: TRBD1; clone_size: .; j_call: TRBJ2-6; cdr3_aa: CASSTGTAGANVLTF; cdr3_nt: TGTGCCAGTAGTACTGGGACAGCTGGGGCCAACGTCCTGACTTTC
v_call: TRBV29-1; cdr3_length: 15; d_call: .; clone_size: .; j_call: TRBJ1-4; cdr3_aa: CSVEPVQGPNEKLFF; cdr3_nt: TGCAGCGTTGAACCGGTCCAGGGCCCTAATGAAAAACTGTTTTTT
v_call: TRBV5-1; cdr3_length: 19; d_call: TRBD2; clone_size: .; j_call: TRBJ2-3; cdr3_aa: CASSMWVPGLAGVPDTQYF; cdr3_nt: TGCGCCAGCAGCATGTGGGTCCCGGGACTAGCGGGAGTCCCCGATACGCAGTATTTT
v_call: TRBV7-3; cdr3_length: 15; d_call: TRBD2; clone_size: .; j_call: TRBJ2-3; cdr3_aa: CASSLRPGGTDTQYF; cdr3_nt: TGTGCCAGCAGCTTAAGGCCGGGAGGGACAGATACGCAGTATTTT
v_call: TRBV6-6; cdr3_length: 13; d_call: TRBD1; clone_size: .; j_call: TRBJ1-5; cdr3_aa: CASRGTGNQPQHF; cdr3_nt: TGTGCCAGCAGGGGGACAGGGAATCAGCCCCAGCATTTT
v_call: TRBV19; cdr3_length: 16; d_call: TRBD1; clone_size: .; j_call: TRBJ1-6; cdr3_aa: CASRTGGFSYNSPLHF; cdr3_nt: TGTGCCAGTCGGACAGGGGGATTCTCCTATAATTCACCCCTCCACTTT
v_call: TRBV27; cdr3_length: 13; d_call: .; clone_size: .; j_call: TRBJ1-4; cdr3_aa: CASAQRANEKLFF; cdr3_nt: TGTGCCAGCGCCCAAAGAGCTAATGAAAAACTGTTTTTT
v_call: TRBV11-2; cdr3_length: 12; d_call: .; clone_size: .; j_call: TRBJ2-5; cdr3_aa: CASSLQRETQYF; cdr3_nt: TGTGCCAGCAGCTTACAGCGAGAGACCCAGTACTTC
v_call: TRBV4-3; cdr3_length: 16; d_call: TRBD1; clone_size: .; j_call: TRBJ2-2; cdr3_aa: CASSPDRDVLPGELFF; cdr3_nt: TGCGCCAGCAGCCCGGACAGGGATGTTCTGCCGGGGGAGCTGTTTTTT
v_call: TRBV6-6; cdr3_length: 13; d_call: .; clone_size: .; j_call: TRBJ2-5; cdr3_aa: CASHRGSQETQYF; cdr3_nt: TGTGCCTCTCACCGGGGGTCCCAAGAGACCCAGTACTTC
v_call: TRBV3-1/TRBV3-2; cdr3_length: 13; d_call: TRBD1; clone_size: .; j_call: TRBJ2-7; cdr3_aa: CASSEGQAYEQYF; cdr3_nt: TGTGCCAGCAGCGAGGGACAGGCCTACGAGCAGTACTTC
v_call: TRBV6-5; cdr3_length: 13; d_call: .; clone_size: .; j_call: TRBJ1-5; cdr3_aa: CASNWGDDQPQHF; cdr3_nt: TGTGCCAGCAACTGGGGGGATGATCAGCCCCAGCATTTT
v_call: TRBV18; cdr3_length: 18; d_call: .; clone_size: .; j_call: TRBJ1-2; cdr3_aa: CASSPIPPVLGVESGYTF; cdr3_nt: TGTGCCAGCTCACCGATCCCCCCGGTTTTGGGAGTCGAGTCTGGCTACACCTTC
v_call: TRBV2; cdr3_length: 14; d_call: .; clone_size: .; j_call: TRBJ2-3; cdr3_aa: CASSEQGSTDTQYF; cdr3_nt: TGTGCCAGCAGTGAACAGGGGAGCACAGATACGCAGTATTTT
v_call: TRBV19; cdr3_length: 16; d_call: .; clone_size: .; j_call: TRBJ2-7; cdr3_aa: CASSTWKTGNSYEQYF; cdr3_nt: TGTGCCAGTAGTACTTGGAAGACAGGCAACTCCTACGAGCAGTACTTC